The sequence of this T cell receptor (beta chain) was determined in a study of OX40 agonist ivuxolimab in advanced cancers. Germline V gives CDR1 SSHAT, CDR2 FNYEAQ (reference sequence). This CDR3 has 15 amino acids. The junction had 2 bases not matched to a gene; V was cut back by 5 bases and J by 1 base. This clone has a single count. Other nucleotide sequences in the sample specify the same CDR3. Here immunoSEQ multiplex PCR was the method, and the copy in TCRdb shows in-frame clones only, minus some. The table shows approximately 72,000 clones, with around 88% occurring only once. The chain couples TRBV7-7 to TRBJ2-1; 10 bases are a match to TRBD1. The input for sequencing was CD4+ or CD8+ T cells sorted from blood, taken in a trial of the OX40 agonist ivuxolimab. The source of this sequence is an adult with an advanced solid tumor such as melanoma, head and neck, liver or kidney cancer. The CDR3 here is CASSPGQGSYNEQFF. In DNA, the CDR3 is TGTGCCAGCAGCCCGGGACAGGGGTCCTACAATGAGCAGTTCTTC.